These 18 T cell receptor beta chains originate from one sample sequenced in a study of blood T cell repertoires in COVID-19. Profiled with immunoSEQ multiplex PCR; TCRdb holds only in-frame clones, not every one. The profile shows fewer than 650,000 clones, approximately 88% of them singletons. The sample comprised peripheral blood. Receptors were obtained from a woman aged 45-65 years with COVID-19, enrolled during active disease.

This clone was recorded a few times. The genes are TRBV18 and TRBJ1-3; a possible D gene is TRBD1 (6 bases). The germline V gene has CDR1 KGHSH and CDR2 LQKENI. Trimming shortened V by 6 bases and J by 0 bases, and 15 bases separated the two germline ends. This CDR3 has 16 amino acids. CDR3 DNA sequence: TGTGCCAGCTCTTTTGGGGGCTCCATCTCTGGAAACACCATATATTTT. This sequence encodes CASSFGGSISGNTIYF.

The V call is TRBV5-1, the J call TRBJ1-1; 10 nucleotides line up with TRBD1. J was trimmed by 1 base and V by 4 bases; bases with no gene match: 7. The germline gives CDR1 SGHRS, CDR2 YFSETQ. There are 16 residues in the CDR3. The CDR3 sequence: CASSPTGGIRNTEAFF. The CDR3 nucleotides are TGCGCCAGCAGCCCGACAGGGGGCATACGGAACACTGAAGCTTTCTTT.

V usage is TRBV27 and J usage is TRBJ1-1; 8 positions match TRBD1. Unmatched junction bases numbered 4, after V lost 4 bases and J lost 3 bases. Germline V CDR1 and CDR2: MNHEY, SMNVEV (reference sequence). The CDR3 runs to 14 residues. CDR3 amino acids: CASSSGQGYTEAFF. The CDR3 coding sequence is TGTGCCAGCAGTTCAGGACAGGGCTACACTGAAGCTTTCTTT.

V and J are TRBV18 and TRBJ2-6; D might be TRBD1 (6 bases). V lost 4 bases and J lost 0, with 10 bases in between. The germline CDR1 and CDR2 sequences are KGHSH and LQKENI. This CDR3 is built from 16 residues. CDR3 loop: CASSQTGSSGANVLTF. The CDR3 DNA sequence: TGTGCCAGCTCACAAACAGGGAGCTCTGGGGCCAACGTCCTGACTTTC.

J is TRBJ2-6 and V is TRBV7-2; unclear D gene. Germline lookup yields CDR1 SGHTA and CDR2 FQGNSA. The CDR3 covers 15 residues. Trimming shortened V by 1 base and J by 1 base, and 5 bases separated the two germline ends. CDR3 amino acids: CASSLGPSGANVLTF. DNA of the CDR3: TGTGCCAGCAGCTTAGGGCCATCTGGGGCCAACGTCCTGACTTTC. The full variable domain, rest sourced from reference TRBV7-2 and TRBJ2-6, is GAGVSQSPSNKVTEKGKDVELRCDPISGHTALYWYRQSLGQGLEFLIYFQGNSAPDKSGLPSDRFSAERTGGSVSTLTIQRTQQEDSAVYLCASSLGPSGANVLTFGAGSRLTVL.

J is TRBJ1-1 and V is TRBV5-1, with 7 bases aligning to TRBD1. Per germline, CDR1 SGHRS and CDR2 YFSETQ. V trimming: 8 bases; J trimming: 4 bases; junction bases outside the gene matches: 11. The CDR3 loop spans 14 amino acids. The DNA of the CDR3 is TGCGCCAGTTCGCGTGAGGGGGCGCCCACTGAAGCTTTCTTT. Protein sequence: CASSREGAPTEAFF.

The chain combines TRBV5-4 with TRBJ1-6; D uncertain. V was shortened by 2 bases and J by 5 bases, with 8 bases between the two germline ends. This CDR3 comprises 14 residues. Germline assignment: CDR1 SGHNT and CDR2 YYREEE (reference sequence). In DNA, the CDR3 is TGTGCCAGCAGCTTTACGGGAAATAATTCACCCCTCCACTTT. Protein sequence: CASSFTGNNSPLHF.

V is TRBV11-1 and J is TRBJ1-1, with D uncertain. This CDR3 is built from 13 residues. The V and J ends lost 5 bases and 1 base respectively, with 8 bases between them. Per germline, CDR1 SGHAT and CDR2 FQDESV (reference sequence). The CDR3 here is CASSRGRNTEAFF. CDR3 bases: TGTGCCAGCAGCCGTGGGAGGAACACTGAAGCTTTCTTT.

The V gene is TRBV2, the J gene TRBJ1-2; D is unclear. From germline, CDR1 is SNHLY and CDR2 FYNNEI. The CDR3 sequence is 14 residues long. The ends were cut back, 2 bases at V and 5 bases at J, with 12 bases in the middle. The CDR3 loop reads CASSEPTRAYGYTF. DNA of the CDR3: TGTGCCAGCAGTGAACCTACGAGGGCTTATGGCTACACCTTC.

The rearrangement uses TRBV5-1 and TRBJ1-4; weak D call: TRBD1 (5 bases). Trimming shortened V by 4 bases and J by 2 bases, and 15 bases separated the two germline ends. Germline CDR1 is SGHRS and CDR2 is YFSETQ. CDR3 length equals 16 residues. CDR3: CASSQNSGSTNEKLFF. Written as DNA, the CDR3 is TGCGCCAGCAGCCAAAACTCAGGGTCCACTAATGAAAAACTGTTTTTT. Filled out from reference TRBV5-1 and TRBJ1-4, the complete variable domain reads KAGVTQTPRYLIKTRGQQVTLSCSPISGHRSVSWYQQTPGQGLQFLFEYFSETQRNKGNFPGRFSGRQFSNSRSEMNVSTLELGDSALYLCASSQNSGSTNEKLFFGSGTQLSVL.

This clone was detected only once. The rearrangement links TRBV11-2 to TRBJ2-3, with 13 bases that match TRBD2. Germline CDR1 reads SGHAT; CDR2 reads FQNNGV. The V segment lost 5 bases and the J segment 4 bases; nucleotides outside the gene matches: 6. The CDR3 length is 16 residues. CDR3 sequence: CASSPRLAGGADTQYF. CDR3 DNA: TGTGCCAGCAGCCCGAGACTAGCGGGGGGCGCAGATACGCAGTATTTT. Full variable domain (outside the CDR3, taken from reference TRBV11-2 and TRBJ2-3): EAGVAQSPRYKIIEKRQSVAFWCNPISGHATLYWYQQILGQGPKLLIQFQNNGVVDDSQLPKDRFSAERLKGVDSTLKIQPAKLEDSAVYLCASSPRLAGGADTQYFGPGTRLTVL.

This chain connects TRBV5-1 to TRBJ1-4; the D is unclear. Trimming removed 0 bases at V and 6 bases at J, with 9 bases between. From germline, CDR1 is SGHRS and CDR2 YFSETQ. The CDR3 runs to 14 residues. CDR3 in amino acids: CASSLGQVHEKLFF. Here the CDR3 DNA reads TGCGCCAGCAGCTTGGGTCAGGTTCATGAAAAACTGTTTTTT. The full variable domain, its missing parts supplied by reference TRBV5-1 and TRBJ1-4, is KAGVTQTPRYLIKTRGQQVTLSCSPISGHRSVSWYQQTPGQGLQFLFEYFSETQRNKGNFPGRFSGRQFSNSRSEMNVSTLELGDSALYLCASSLGQVHEKLFFGSGTQLSVL.

This chain uses TRBV2 with TRBJ2-7, with D unresolved. The V end was cut by 2 bases, the J end by 0 bases, with 14 bases between. CDR1 SNHLY and CDR2 FYNNEI come from the germline V gene. CDR3 length: 16 residues. The CDR3 is CASSEQNSPSSYEQYF. CDR3 DNA: TGTGCCAGCAGTGAACAGAACAGCCCGAGCTCCTACGAGCAGTACTTC. Full variable domain (remainder filled in from reference TRBV2 and TRBJ2-7): EPEVTQTPSHQVTQMGQEVILRCVPISNHLYFYWYRQILGQKVEFLVSFYNNEISEKSEIFDDQFSVERPDGSNFTLKIRSTKLEDSAMYFCASSEQNSPSSYEQYFGPGTRLTVT.

V and J are TRBV24-1 and TRBJ2-3; 8 nucleotides line up with TRBD1. The CDR3 totals 16 residues. Germline values: CDR1 KGHDR, CDR2 SFDVKD. Germline trimming cut 3 bases from V and 5 bases from J; bases unmatched to any gene: 9. The DNA for the CDR3 is TGTGCCACCAGTGATGCTCCGGACAGGGATGGAGATACGCAGTATTTT. Its translation is CATSDAPDRDGDTQYF.

This chain joins TRBV15 and TRBJ2-7; 7 nucleotides align to TRBD1. V was pared by 0 bases and J by 5 bases, with 7 bases of the junction left unmatched. This CDR3 region has 15 residues. Per germline, CDR1 LNHNV and CDR2 YYDKDF (reference sequence). CDR3 coding DNA: TGTGCCACCAGCAGAGAAGACAGGGCGTTTGACGAGCAGTACTTC. Translated: CATSREDRAFDEQYF.

This chain connects TRBV30 to TRBJ1-3; 7 bases are a match to TRBD1. V dropped 5 bases and J dropped 3; count of bases not matched to a gene: 13. The CDR3 is 16 amino acids. Germline assignment: CDR1 GTSNPN and CDR2 SVGIG (reference sequence). Here the CDR3 reads CAWLPNRGRFGNTIYF. For the CDR3, the DNA is TGTGCCTGGTTGCCCAACAGGGGACGTTTTGGAAACACCATATATTTT. The entire variable domain, with the rest obtained from reference TRBV30 and TRBJ1-3, is as follows: SQTIHQWPATLVQPVGSPLSLECTVEGTSNPNLYWYRQAAGRGLQLLFYSVGIGQISSEVPQNLSASRPQDRQFILSSKKLLLSDSGFYLCAWLPNRGRFGNTIYFGEGSWLTVV.

V and J are TRBV30 and TRBJ1-5, with D uncertain. CDR3 length: 13 amino acids. Germline CDR1 reads GTSNPN; CDR2 reads SVGIG (reference sequence). Between the trimmed V and J ends, which lost 3 bases and 6 bases, there was a span of 12 bases. The CDR3 sequence: CAWSEGGAQPQHF. CDR3 sequence (DNA): TGTGCCTGGAGCGAAGGAGGCGCTCAGCCCCAGCATTTT.

J is TRBJ2-3 and V is TRBV9; possible D gene TRBD1, 6 bases. Between the trimmed V and J ends, which lost 1 base and 7 bases, there was a span of 16 bases. The CDR3 covers 15 residues. Germline V CDR1 and CDR2: SGDLS, YYNGEE. DNA for the CDR3: TGTGCCAGCAGCGTATCGGGGACAATGTCGAATACGCAGTATTTT. This sequence encodes CASSVSGTMSNTQYF.